The rows below give T cell receptor beta chains drawn from one sample of a study of cytomegalovirus exposure and HLA in healthy donors. TCRdb's copy holds only in-frame clones and misses some; the assay was immunoSEQ multiplex PCR. This sample has over 75,000 clones, with 70% to 85% found just once. Sequencing used PBMCs. Receptor source: a woman aged 45-65 years in good health and CMV-seronegative. Each CDR3 is given with its conserved first and last residue. Each record gives: V gene, D gene, clone size, J gene, CDR3 protein, CDR3 DNA. A D gene is named only where the DNA matches it firmly. Some rows have no size entry. The others give once, few or many, or a class for an expanded clone.

v_gene: TRBV5-1
d_gene: TRBD2
abundance: medium-sized
j_gene: TRBJ2-1
CDR3aa: CASSSGLEVNEQFF
CDR3nt: TGCGCCAGCAGCTCGGGACTAGAGGTCAATGAGCAGTTCTTC

v_gene: TRBV6-1
d_gene: .
abundance: .
j_gene: TRBJ1-2
CDR3aa: CASSEGRMINYGYTF
CDR3nt: TGTGCCAGCAGTGAAGGGCGGATGATTAACTATGGCTACACCTTC

v_gene: TRBV9
d_gene: TRBD2
abundance: .
j_gene: TRBJ2-1
CDR3aa: CASSVVSGGAYNEQFF
CDR3nt: TGTGCCAGCAGCGTAGTTAGCGGGGGGGCTTACAATGAGCAGTTCTTC

v_gene: TRBV12-5
d_gene: .
abundance: .
j_gene: TRBJ1-1
CDR3aa: CASGLDSMNTEAFF
CDR3nt: TGTGCTAGTGGTTTGGATAGCATGAACACTGAAGCTTTCTTT

v_gene: TRBV15
d_gene: .
abundance: few
j_gene: TRBJ1-5
CDR3aa: CATSRDRARASNQPQHF
CDR3nt: TGTGCCACCAGCAGAGATAGAGCCAGGGCTAGCAATCAGCCCCAGCATTTT

v_gene: TRBV6-5
d_gene: .
abundance: .
j_gene: TRBJ1-1
CDR3aa: CASSRGRDRDEAFF
CDR3nt: TGTGCCAGCAGCCGAGGGCGAGATCGGGATGAAGCTTTCTTT

v_gene: TRBV5-4
d_gene: .
abundance: .
j_gene: TRBJ2-1
CDR3aa: CASSSRGQGTEQFF
CDR3nt: TGTGCCAGCAGCTCCCGGGGCCAGGGGACTGAGCAGTTCTTC

v_gene: TRBV5-1
d_gene: TRBD1
abundance: .
j_gene: TRBJ1-4
CDR3aa: CASSLGGTGEKLFF
CDR3nt: TGCGCCAGCAGCCTGGGTGGGACAGGGGAAAAACTGTTTTTT

v_gene: TRBV5-4
d_gene: TRBD1
abundance: .
j_gene: TRBJ1-3
CDR3aa: CASSSPGQGGGNTIYF
CDR3nt: TGTGCCAGCAGCTCCCCGGGACAGGGGGGTGGAAACACCATATATTTT

v_gene: TRBV7-2
d_gene: .
abundance: few
j_gene: TRBJ2-5
CDR3aa: CASSLGLGGAILETQYF
CDR3nt: TGTGCCAGCAGCTTAGGTTTAGGGGGGGCCATCCTAGAGACCCAGTACTTC

v_gene: TRBV6-1
d_gene: .
abundance: .
j_gene: TRBJ1-1
CDR3aa: CASSKTPTGEAFF
CDR3nt: TGTGCCAGCAGTAAAACCCCGACAGGCGAAGCTTTCTTT

v_gene: TRBV28
d_gene: .
abundance: .
j_gene: TRBJ2-1
CDR3aa: CASSPPGVTYNEQFF
CDR3nt: TGTGCCAGCAGTCCCCCCGGGGTGACCTACAATGAGCAGTTCTTC

v_gene: TRBV6-5
d_gene: TRBD2
abundance: .
j_gene: TRBJ2-7
CDR3aa: CASSLVSGSSYEQYF
CDR3nt: TGTGCCAGCAGCTTAGTTAGCGGGAGCTCCTACGAGCAGTACTTC

v_gene: TRBV6-5
d_gene: .
abundance: .
j_gene: TRBJ2-2
CDR3aa: CASSYSKGGEKLFF
CDR3nt: TGTGCCAGCAGTTACTCGAAAGGGGGAGAAAAGCTGTTTTTT

v_gene: TRBV7-7
d_gene: .
abundance: .
j_gene: TRBJ2-5
CDR3aa: CASSLARGRRETQYF
CDR3nt: TGTGCTAGCAGCTTAGCGCGGGGAAGGCGGGAGACCCAGTACTTC

v_gene: TRBV5-6
d_gene: .
abundance: .
j_gene: TRBJ2-1
CDR3aa: CASSFTHTDEQFF
CDR3nt: TGTGCCAGCAGCTTCACCCATACAGATGAGCAGTTCTTC

v_gene: TRBV19
d_gene: .
abundance: once
j_gene: TRBJ1-1
CDR3aa: CATTPGELNTEAFF
CDR3nt: TGTGCCACAACCCCAGGGGAACTGAACACTGAAGCTTTCTTT

v_gene: TRBV4-1
d_gene: .
abundance: .
j_gene: TRBJ1-5
CDR3aa: CASSLGHGVSNQPQHF
CDR3nt: TGCGCCAGCAGCCTTGGACACGGAGTTAGCAATCAGCCCCAGCATTTT

v_gene: TRBV9
d_gene: TRBD1
abundance: .
j_gene: TRBJ2-2
CDR3aa: CASSVATGQGTGELFF
CDR3nt: TGTGCCAGCAGCGTAGCTACGGGACAGGGAACCGGGGAGCTGTTTTTT

v_gene: TRBV29-1
d_gene: .
abundance: .
j_gene: TRBJ2-5
CDR3aa: CSVPKETQYF
CDR3nt: TGCAGCGTTCCCAAAGAGACCCAGTACTTC

v_gene: TRBV5-1
d_gene: .
abundance: .
j_gene: TRBJ2-2
CDR3aa: CASSLAAGGPSTGELFF
CDR3nt: TGCGCCAGCAGCTTGGCGGCCGGGGGACCCAGTACCGGGGAGCTGTTTTTT

v_gene: TRBV19
d_gene: .
abundance: .
j_gene: TRBJ2-3
CDR3aa: CASSMTRDTQYF
CDR3nt: TGTGCCAGTAGTATGACTAGAGATACGCAGTATTTT

v_gene: TRBV15
d_gene: TRBD2
abundance: .
j_gene: TRBJ2-6
CDR3aa: CATSRVTSGRPSGANVLTF
CDR3nt: TGTGCCACCAGCAGAGTCACCAGCGGGAGGCCCTCTGGGGCCAACGTCCTGACTTTC

v_gene: TRBV5-6
d_gene: .
abundance: once
j_gene: TRBJ1-1
CDR3aa: CASSTRVDTEAFF
CDR3nt: TGTGCCAGCAGCACCAGGGTTGACACTGAAGCTTTCTTT

v_gene: TRBV4-2
d_gene: TRBD2
abundance: .
j_gene: TRBJ2-3
CDR3aa: CASSQVRGGQGGTQYF
CDR3nt: TGTGCCAGCAGCCAAGTGCGGGGGGGCCAAGGTGGTACGCAGTATTTT

v_gene: TRBV18
d_gene: TRBD1
abundance: .
j_gene: TRBJ1-5
CDR3aa: CASSPMRGQGYSNQPQHF
CDR3nt: TGTGCCAGCTCACCGATGCGGGGACAGGGCTATAGCAATCAGCCCCAGCATTTT

v_gene: TRBV25-1
d_gene: .
abundance: .
j_gene: TRBJ2-3
CDR3aa: CASSAYRETDTQYF
CDR3nt: TGTGCCAGCAGTGCATACAGGGAAACAGATACGCAGTATTTT

v_gene: TRBV5-4
d_gene: TRBD1
abundance: .
j_gene: TRBJ1-2
CDR3aa: CASSFPGTGRDYGYTF
CDR3nt: TGTGCCAGCAGCTTCCCCGGGACAGGTAGAGACTATGGCTACACCTTC